This TCR beta chain originates from a study of blood T cell repertoires in COVID-19. Study as a whole: The cDNA or gDNA used as material had been derived from T cells, B-cell-depleted T cells, or PBMCs.

V dropped 3 bases and J dropped 7; count of bases not matched to a gene: 9. Germline CDR1 and CDR2: SQVTM and ANQGSEA. The CDR3 covers 13 residues. Original processing notes: Estimates of nucleated cell counts were drawn from the amplification of reference gene primers. Assay used: immunoSEQ multiplex PCR; TCRdb lists only in-frame clones, some missing. V, J and clone size were drawn from that table, and D and trimming were deduced from the DNA. Here the sample spans over 95,000 clones, 85% being singletons. This clonotype was obtained from a man in his forties or fifties with acute or convalescent COVID-19. The chain employs TRBV29-1 and TRBJ2-7, with TRBD1 matching over 7 bases. The material sequenced was peripheral blood. CDR3 bases: TGCAGCGTTGACAAGGACAGGCCGGGGGAGCAGTACTTC. It codes for CSVDKDRPGEQYF.